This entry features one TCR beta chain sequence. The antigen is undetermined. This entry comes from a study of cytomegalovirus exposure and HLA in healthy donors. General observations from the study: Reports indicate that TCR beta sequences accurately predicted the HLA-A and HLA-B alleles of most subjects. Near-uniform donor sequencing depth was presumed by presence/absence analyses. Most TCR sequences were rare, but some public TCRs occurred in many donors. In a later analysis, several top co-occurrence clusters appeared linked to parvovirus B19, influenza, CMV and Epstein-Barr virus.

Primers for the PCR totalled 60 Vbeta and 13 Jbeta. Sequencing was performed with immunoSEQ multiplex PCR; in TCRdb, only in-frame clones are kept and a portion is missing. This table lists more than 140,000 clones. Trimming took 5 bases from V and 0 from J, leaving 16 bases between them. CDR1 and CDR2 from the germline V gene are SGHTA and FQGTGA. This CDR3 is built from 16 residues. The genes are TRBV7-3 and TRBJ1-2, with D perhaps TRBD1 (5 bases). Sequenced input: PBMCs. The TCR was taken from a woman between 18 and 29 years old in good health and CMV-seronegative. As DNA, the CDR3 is TGTGCCAGCAGCCCCATTGGGGGGTTCCCTAACTATGGCTACACCTTC. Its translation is CASSPIGGFPNYGYTF.